This is a list of T cell receptor beta chains from one sample in a study of Graves' ophthalmopathy and Graves' hyperthyroidism. TCRdb processed the multiplex PCR reads anew with MiXCR; each CDR3 protein has one entry. The sample contains hundreds of thousands of distinct CDR3 sequences, about a fifth of which appear only once. Source material: peripheral blood. These receptors all stem from a woman aged 18-29 years with stable Graves' hyperthyroidism. Some clones in this sample may be carry-over from other donors' samples. CDR3s include the opening cysteine and the closing phenylalanine or tryptophan. A D gene is named only where the DNA matches it firmly. The size entry is marked missing in some rows and otherwise reads once, few, many or a size class.

V gene | clone size | D gene | CDR3 length | CDR3 protein
TRBV30 | - | - | 15 | CAWSVTHPENYGYTF
TRBV20-1 | many | TRBD2 | 15 | CSASRLAGVKETQYF
TRBV28 | many | - | 12 | CASSWENYGYTF
TRBV6-5 | many | - | 14 | CASRAEGRRDGYTF
TRBV12-3/TRBV12-4 | many | TRBD1 | 15 | CASSPKNKAGGEQYF
TRBV20-1 | many | - | 14 | CSARKPGMNTEAFF
TRBV6-1 | many | - | 14 | CASSHEGGSGELFF
TRBV19 | many | - | 19 | CASKGEFGVHPRAFYGYTF
TRBV15 | - | - | 13 | CATRNRVTGELFF
TRBV10-3 | many | - | 12 | CAISEEGPGYTF
TRBV18 | many | TRBD1 | 14 | CASSGTEMDTEAFF
TRBV12-3/TRBV12-4 | many | TRBD1 | 15 | CASSSTGMNTGELFF
TRBV6-1 | many | TRBD2 | 14 | CASSRTSVPDTQYF
TRBV20-1 | - | TRBD1 | 13 | CSAPQTGENIQYF
TRBV12-3/TRBV12-4 | - | - | 14 | CASSLGVVGQPQHF
TRBV7-2 | many | - | 13 | CASSLGTFNGYTF
TRBV9 | many | - | 14 | CASSVVPQDYGYTF
TRBV20-1 | - | - | 16 | CSARGAGQEDTGELFF
TRBV7-3 | many | - | 15 | CASSFSGVITGKQYF
TRBV27 | - | - | 15 | CASSLLGGLDTEAFF
TRBV19 | few | TRBD1 | 15 | CASSSPRQGYQPQHF
TRBV27 | many | - | 13 | CASSYGPLYEQYF
TRBV12-3/TRBV12-4 | few | TRBD1 | 15 | CASSLGGQGAQPQHF
TRBV28 | - | - | 15 | CASTTTGTGSYEQYF
TRBV7-2 | many | TRBD1 | 16 | CASSIGPGTVNSPLHF
TRBV12-3/TRBV12-4 | many | TRBD1 | 12 | CASSFRGNEQYF
TRBV28 | - | - | 12 | CASSFPPETQYF
TRBV12-5 | - | TRBD2 | 17 | CASGETIAGGSWDEQFF
TRBV12-3/TRBV12-4 | many | - | 15 | CASRIPRGRGTEAFF
TRBV30 | many | - | 14 | CAWSVRLLDSPLHF
TRBV12-3/TRBV12-4 | few | - | 14 | CASSLTWGPYEQYF
TRBV6-2/TRBV6-3 | few | TRBD1 | 14 | CASSYWAGGQPQHF
TRBV30 | many | TRBD2 | 16 | CACPRVREGRSETQYF
TRBV27 | - | TRBD2 | 18 | CASSFRLAGVGNTGELFF
TRBV6-1 | - | - | 18 | CASSEAYSSPIPHYGYTF
TRBV28 | - | - | 14 | CASTGGGDNYGYTF
TRBV27 | many | - | 14 | CASSFFRGSSPLHF
TRBV11-2 | many | - | 13 | CASTPTNTEELFF
TRBV30 | - | TRBD1 | 14 | CAWSNRQGNYEQYF
TRBV12-3/TRBV12-4 | many | TRBD1 | 14 | CASSFRGVDQPQHF
TRBV6-5 | - | TRBD2 | 15 | CASSYLIGGGKEQYF
TRBV13 | - | TRBD2 | 15 | CASSEVAGDTGELFF
TRBV5-1 | many | - | 14 | CASSYTGPQETQYF
TRBV11-2 | many | - | 11 | CASSKRATQYF
TRBV9 | - | TRBD1 | 13 | CASGTGGDQPQHF
TRBV28 | - | TRBD1 | 17 | CASSLYRGGFMNTEAFF
TRBV2 | many | - | 15 | CASSAQGSSSYEQYF
TRBV30 | many | - | 12 | CAWNLNTGELFF
TRBV12-3/TRBV12-4 | many | - | 13 | CAVSRVPNQPQHF